This entry lists 27 T cell receptor beta chains sequenced from one sample in a study of HIV-infected patients and healthy controls. Reverse transcription used about 500 ng RNA and constant-region primers for alpha and beta. Using multiplexing indices, alpha and beta chain libraries were generated apart by chain-specific third strand synthesis. MiXCR, applied by TCRdb to the 5' RACE reads, yields one record per CDR3 protein. This sample has around 15,000 distinct CDR3 sequences; approximately 7% occur once, and the top ten carry roughly 8.5%. The repertoire came from unfractionated whole blood and reflected all unsorted peripheral T cells. What was sequenced was blood. Receptors originate from an adult in good health.

Ten or more counts support this clonotype. The V call is TRBV29-1, the J call TRBJ1-2; TRBD1 matches at 10 bases. The germline V gene has CDR1 SQVTM and CDR2 ANQGSEA. The CDR3 sequence is 13 residues long. The ends lost 6 bases at V and 2 bases at J; junction bases unmatched: 3. The CDR3 sequence: CSVGQGENYGYTF. Written as DNA, the CDR3 is TGCAGCGTCGGACAGGGGGAGAACTATGGCTACACCTTC.

This clonotype is termed medium-sized. The chain joins TRBV15 to TRBJ1-5; maybe TRBD1 (6 bases). The CDR3 contains 13 residues. The germline CDR1 and CDR2 sequences are LNHNV and YYDKDF (reference sequence). V dropped 0 bases and J dropped 9 bases, with 9 bases sitting between them. The CDR3 region is CATSRDRGGPQHF. CDR3 in DNA: TGTGCCACCAGCAGAGATAGGGGGGGGCCCCAGCATTTT.

By share of the sample, this clonotype is medium-sized. The J gene is TRBJ1-1, the V gene TRBV20-1, with a weak D call TRBD1 (5 bases). In germline, CDR1 is DFQATT, CDR2 SNEGSKA (reference sequence). V was clipped by 8 bases and J by 4 bases, with 14 bases between them. The CDR3 covers 12 residues. The CDR3 sequence: CSLGDRPTEAFF. In DNA form, the CDR3 reads TGCAGTCTCGGCGACAGACCCACTGAAGCTTTCTTT.

In the case of this clonotype: One end of the junction is discordant with germline, which a read error may explain. The rearrangement links TRBV20-1 to TRBJ1-1; 10 bases line up with TRBD1. CDR3 length: 12 amino acids. CDR1 and CDR2 (germline): DFQATT, SNEGSKA (reference sequence). The CDR3 DNA follows: TGCAGTGCACAGACAGGGGGCTCTGAGGCTTTCTTT. Translated: CSAQTGGSEAFF.

Points on this clonotype: Possible read error: a much larger clone is one base away. This chain uses TRBV6-5 with TRBJ1-2; D unresolved. The CDR3 sequence is 13 residues long. CDR1 is MNHEY and CDR2 is SVGAGI in the germline V gene. The CDR3 nucleotides are TGTGACAGCAGTTACTCGATAGGGTTCGGCTACACCTTC. Encoded protein: CDSSYSIGFGYTF.

The chain employs TRBV18 and TRBJ2-7; TRBD1 aligns across 9 bases. The germline gives CDR1 KGHSH, CDR2 LQKENI. The V segment lost 5 bases and the J segment 2 bases; nucleotides outside the gene matches: 7. CDR3 length equals 15 residues. The CDR3 sequence: CASSGTGTVTYEQYF. CDR3 DNA: TGTGCCAGCTCAGGGACAGGGACTGTCACCTACGAGCAGTACTTC.

By sample share, this clonotype is medium-sized. The V gene is TRBV27, the J gene TRBJ2-7; D is uncertain. The V end lost 6 bases, the J end lost 7 bases, and 13 bases lay between the germline ends. Germline V gives CDR1 MNHEY, CDR2 SMNVEV (reference sequence). CDR3 length: 12 amino acids. CDR3 sequence: CASRTGPGEQYF. CDR3 DNA: TGTGCCAGCAGAACGGGTCCCGGTGAGCAGTACTTC.

This clonotype came up many times. The chain couples TRBV11-1 to TRBJ1-2, with TRBD1 as a possible D gene (6 bases). The V end lost 5 bases, the J end lost 8 bases, and 27 bases lay between the germline ends. The CDR3 is made up of 17 amino acids. Germline V CDR1 and CDR2: SGHAT, FQDESV (reference sequence). The CDR3 DNA follows: TGTGCCAGCAGCAGCTTTACCCAGTGGACAGCCTTCGAGGGCTACACCTTC. This sequence encodes CASSSFTQWTAFEGYTF. The full variable domain, rest sourced from reference TRBV11-1 and TRBJ1-2, is EAEVAQSPRYKITEKSQAVAFWCDPISGHATLYWYRQILGQGPELLVQFQDESVVDDSQLPKDRFSAERLKGVDSTLKIQPAELGDSAMYLCASSSFTQWTAFEGYTFGSGTRLTVV.

Many counts were recorded for this clonotype. The chain combines TRBV19 with TRBJ1-1; a possible D gene is TRBD1 (5 bases). Germline CDR1 reads LNHDA; CDR2 reads SQIVND (reference sequence). CDR3 size: 14 residues. V was trimmed by 10 bases and J by 1 base, leaving 16 bases between them. CDR3 coding DNA: TGTGCCACCATACCAGGGCGTCGGAACACTGAAGCTTTCTTT. Amino acids: CATIPGRRNTEAFF.

This clonotype was picked up many times. This chain links TRBV11-2 with TRBJ1-3; D call uncertain. V was clipped by 5 bases and J by 4 bases, with 6 bases between them. CDR3 length: 12 amino acids. Germline loops: CDR1 SGHAT, CDR2 FQNNGV. The CDR3 coding sequence is TGTGCCAGCAGCCCCTCAGGAAACACCATATATTTT. Its protein product is CASSPSGNTIYF.

This clonotype was observed many times. This rearrangement joins TRBV5-4 to TRBJ2-1; 15 bases line up with TRBD2. In germline, CDR1 is SGHNT, CDR2 YYREEE (reference sequence). The CDR3 has 15 amino acids. The trim removed 4 bases at V and 7 bases at J, leaving 3 bases unmatched. The CDR3 loop is CASSIGLAGGNEQFF. In nucleotides, the CDR3 is TGTGCCAGCAGCATCGGACTAGCGGGAGGGAATGAGCAGTTCTTC.

This clonotype has a count of ten or more. The chain recombines TRBV18 with TRBJ1-2, with TRBD1 matching 7 bases. Germline assignment: CDR1 KGHSH and CDR2 LQKENI. The CDR3 runs 13 residues. With V trimmed by 4 bases and J by 2 bases, 1 base remained unmatched. CDR3 region: CASSQGQNYGYTF. The CDR3 region has the DNA TGTGCCAGCTCACAGGGACAGAACTATGGCTACACCTTC. Together with reference TRBV18 and TRBJ1-2, the CDR3 gives the full variable domain: NAGVMQNPRHLVRRRGQEARLRCSPMKGHSHVYWYRQLPEEGLKFMVYLQKENIIDESGMPKERFSAEFPKEGPSILRIQQVVRGDSAAYFCASSQGQNYGYTFGSGTRLTVV.

The rearrangement uses TRBV6-2 or TRBV6-3 and TRBJ2-1; D may match TRBD1 or TRBD2 (5 bases each). V was pared by 11 bases and J by 0 bases, with 14 bases between. This CDR3 has 14 amino acids. Per the germline V gene, CDR1 is MNHEY and CDR2 is SVGEGT. In DNA, the CDR3 is TGTGCCTCCCAGGGAGTACTCTCCTACAATGAGCAGTTCTTC. It is translated as CASQGVLSYNEQFF.

This clonotype was seen repeatedly, ten times or more. The chain links TRBV6-2 or TRBV6-3 to TRBJ2-3; D remains ambiguous. This CDR3 region has 13 residues. Germline assignment: CDR1 MNHEY and CDR2 SVGEGT. Trimming removed 2 bases from V and 6 bases from J, with 9 bases in between. As DNA, the CDR3 is TGTGCCAGCAGTTACGATGGGGATGATACGCAGTATTTT. It is translated as CASSYDGDDTQYF.

This clonotype was seen many times. The V gene is TRBV4-1, the J gene TRBJ2-7; 7 bases are shared with TRBD2. Germline loops: CDR1 MGHRA, CDR2 YSYEKL. V lost 4 bases to trimming and J lost 2 bases; unmatched junction nucleotides: 8. This CDR3 comprises 15 residues. The CDR3 region is CASSLGRTSTYEQYF. The CDR3 DNA sequence: TGCGCCAGCAGCCTCGGACGGACTAGTACCTACGAGCAGTACTTC.

The sample holds many counts of this clonotype. CDR3: CASSQDRTGRDEQFF. The DNA of the CDR3 is TGCGCCAGCAGCCAAGACCGGACAGGGCGGGATGAGCAGTTCTTC. The chain has TRBV4-3 and TRBJ2-1; 8 bases are shared with TRBD1. V gave up 0 bases and J gave up 8 bases; unmatched junction bases: 6. Germline V gene sequence: CDR1 LGHNA, CDR2 YSLEER. CDR3 size: 15 residues.

This clonotype appeared many times. V usage is TRBV28 and J usage is TRBJ2-2; 9 nucleotides align to TRBD2. Unmatched junction bases numbered 9, after V lost 7 bases and J lost 6 bases. The CDR3 is made up of 15 amino acids. Germline CDR1 MDHEN, CDR2 SYDVKM. The CDR3 here is CASIPPGLASGELFF. The CDR3 DNA is TGTGCCAGCATACCGCCGGGACTAGCCTCCGGGGAGCTGTTTTTT.

This clonotype has a handful of counts. This chain uses TRBV15 with TRBJ2-7; TRBD1 agrees at 8 bases. J gave up 4 bases and V 8 bases, and 10 bases lay outside the gene matches. Germline lookup yields CDR1 LNHNV and CDR2 YYDKDF (reference sequence). This CDR3 region has 14 residues. In DNA form, the CDR3 reads TGTGCCACCGGATTGGACAGGGCAGGGTACGAGCAGTACTTC. As protein: CATGLDRAGYEQYF.

Judged by abundance, this clonotype is medium-sized. V usage is TRBV7-6 and J usage is TRBJ1-2, with 7 bases lining up with TRBD1. CDR1 and CDR2 (germline): SGHVS, FNYEAQ. The CDR3 has 12 amino acids. After removal of 5 bases from V and 5 bases from J, the junction contained 2 bases not matched to a gene. CDR3 residues: CASSPGGYGYTF. Written as DNA, the CDR3 is TGTGCCAGCAGCCCAGGGGGTTATGGCTACACCTTC.

This clonotype was seen many times. This chain links TRBV28 with TRBJ1-4; D is unclear. The CDR3 contains 12 residues. Germline CDR1 and CDR2: MDHEN and SYDVKM. The V and J ends lost 5 bases and 3 bases respectively, with 4 bases between them. The CDR3 DNA reads as TGTGCCAGCAGTCAGGCTAATGAAAAACTGTTTTTT. The encoded protein is CASSQANEKLFF.

In this sample, this clonotype turned up many times. The chain links TRBV29-1 to TRBJ2-1, with TRBD1 matching over 8 bases. Germline CDR1 and CDR2: SQVTM and ANQGSEA. Trimming cost V 6 bases and J 4 bases; bases outside gene matches: 14. This CDR3 has 16 residues. CDR3 DNA sequence: TGCAGCGTCCCTAAGAGACAGGGGAGGCGTTACAATGAGCAGTTCTTC. Its protein product is CSVPKRQGRRYNEQFF.

This clonotype was detected many times. V is TRBV4-1 and J is TRBJ1-1; D gene ambiguous. The V and J ends lost 0 bases and 1 base respectively, with 9 bases between them. CDR1 and CDR2 from the germline V gene are MGHRA and YSYEKL. This CDR3 contains 15 residues. Written as DNA, the CDR3 is TGCGCCAGCAGCCAAGATCCCGTCTCGAACACTGAAGCTTTCTTT. Translating it yields CASSQDPVSNTEAFF.

This clonotype was detected only a few times. This chain uses TRBV24-1 with TRBJ1-1; no clear D. Trimming cost V 4 bases and J 3 bases, with 5 bases left between them. This CDR3 region has 12 residues. The V gene's germline CDR1 is KGHDR and CDR2 SFDVKD. The CDR3 reads CATSDSDTEAFF. In nucleotides, the CDR3 is TGTGCCACCAGTGACAGCGACACTGAAGCTTTCTTT.

This clonotype was counted a few times. This rearrangement joins TRBV20-1 to TRBJ2-7, with D perhaps assigned TRBD1 or TRBD2 (5 bases each). The CDR3 extends over 14 amino acids. Trimming left V 1 base short and J 4 bases short, with 14 bases between. The germline V gene has CDR1 DFQATT and CDR2 SNEGSKA (reference sequence). The CDR3 is CSARAPLGGYEQYF. The CDR3 nucleotides read TGCAGTGCTAGAGCTCCCCTTGGGGGTTACGAGCAGTACTTC.

This clonotype was picked up many times. V usage is TRBV20-1 and J usage is TRBJ2-5, with a tentative D call TRBD2 (5 bases). V was pared by 3 bases and J by 5 bases, with 13 bases between. Germline lookup yields CDR1 DFQATT and CDR2 SNEGSKA (reference sequence). The CDR3 runs 13 residues. CDR3 residues: CSARGGWRETQYF. DNA for the CDR3: TGCAGTGCTAGGGGCGGCTGGAGGGAGACCCAGTACTTC.

This clonotype was found many times. This chain links TRBV12-3 or TRBV12-4 with TRBJ2-6; 7 nucleotides agree with TRBD1. The CDR3 runs 17 residues. Trimming removed 3 bases from V and 0 bases from J; junction bases left unmatched: 5. Written as DNA, the CDR3 is TGTGCCAGCAGTTTTGTACGGGACAGCTCTGGGGCCAACGTCCTGACTTTC. Translating gives CASSFVRDSSGANVLTF.

By share, this clonotype counts as medium-sized. The gene calls are TRBV14 and TRBJ1-1, with D unclear. The V gene lost 4 bases and the J gene lost 4 bases, with 10 bases spanning the gap. Germline lookup yields CDR1 SGHDN and CDR2 FVKESK. This CDR3 is built from 13 residues. The CDR3 DNA follows: TGTGCCAGCAGCCGCCGTATTAGCACTGAAGCTTTCTTT. Encoded protein: CASSRRISTEAFF.